Listed here are 8 T cell receptor beta chains from one sample, sequenced in a study of blood T cell dynamics during melanoma immunotherapy. Specified time point: week 3, after first cycle of checkpoint inhibitor. Generated by immunoSEQ multiplex PCR, the TCRdb table keeps only in-frame clones and is missing some. The sample has some 14,000 clones; 80% to 95% are singletons. The sample in question was blood, obtained from a patient treated with checkpoint blockade. These receptors all come from a human donor with melanoma.

V usage is TRBV5-1 and J usage is TRBJ2-2, with TRBD2 matching over 10 bases. The CDR3 length is 16 residues. Looked up from germline, CDR1 is SGHRS and CDR2 is YFSETQ. V lost 4 bases and J lost 2; bases outside the gene matches: 5. The CDR3 DNA is TGCGCCAGCAGCCCACTAGCGGGGCTTAACACCGGGGAGCTGTTTTTT. Encoded protein: CASSPLAGLNTGELFF.

V usage is TRBV5-4 and J usage is TRBJ2-1; D unresolved. This CDR3 region has 12 residues. Trimming left V 4 bases short and J 9 bases short, with 11 bases between. CDR1 and CDR2 from the germline V gene are SGHNT and YYREEE (reference sequence). The CDR3 reads CASSTRVGEQFF. The DNA of the CDR3 is TGTGCCAGCAGCACCCGGGTTGGTGAGCAGTTCTTC.

V and J are TRBV7-8 and TRBJ2-1; 14 bases are a match to TRBD2. V gave up 3 bases and J gave up 10 bases; unmatched junction bases: 2. CDR3 size: 14 residues. The V gene's germline CDR1 is SGHVS and CDR2 FQNEAQ. DNA for the CDR3: TGTGCCAGCAGCTTTAGGACTAGCGGGGGGGAGCAGTTCTTC. This sequence encodes CASSFRTSGGEQFF.

The V call is TRBV7-8, the J call TRBJ1-2; D not certain. CDR1 and CDR2 from the germline V gene are SGHVS and FQNEAQ. Trimming stripped 5 bases from V and 5 bases from J, with 12 bases between. CDR3 length: 13 residues. The CDR3 DNA sequence: TGTGCCAGCAGCCCAGCGGGCCAGTATGGCTACACCTTC. Its protein is CASSPAGQYGYTF.

This clone occurred once. The chain recombines TRBV28 with TRBJ2-5; 14 bases are shared with TRBD2. The V gene's germline CDR1 is MDHEN and CDR2 SYDVKM. The ends lost 5 bases at V and 7 bases at J; junction bases unmatched: 9. The CDR3 spans 16 residues. CDR3 nucleotides: TGTGCCAGCAGTCTCGGGACTAGCGGGAGTTCGGGGACCCAGTACTTC. Translating gives CASSLGTSGSSGTQYF.

The chain joins TRBV19 to TRBJ2-1; 13 bases fit TRBD2. The germline gives CDR1 LNHDA, CDR2 SQIVND (reference sequence). The CDR3 totals 18 residues. The junction had 5 bases not matched to a gene; V was cut back by 3 bases and J by 0 bases. CDR3 coding DNA: TGTGCCAGTAGTATCTCGGGACTAGCGGGGAGCTCCTACAATGAGCAGTTCTTC. Protein: CASSISGLAGSSYNEQFF.

The rearrangement joins TRBV19 to TRBJ1-5; possible D gene TRBD1, 5 bases. Germline CDR1 LNHDA, CDR2 SQIVND (reference sequence). The CDR3 has 13 amino acids. Trimming took off 5 bases at V and 4 bases at J, with 9 bases between the two ends. This CDR3 reads CASSVTENQPQHF. The CDR3 nucleotides are TGTGCCAGTAGTGTGACAGAGAATCAGCCCCAGCATTTT.

The rearrangement links TRBV30 to TRBJ2-7; tentative D call: TRBD2 (7 bases). The V gene's germline CDR1 is GTSNPN and CDR2 SVGIG (reference sequence). Between the trimmed V and J ends, which lost 0 bases and 3 bases, there was a span of 24 bases. The length of the CDR3 is 18 residues. CDR3 sequence (DNA): TGTGCCTGGAGTGTGAGGTTATGGGGGGGGGCAGCGAGCTACGAGCAGTACTTC. It yields the protein CAWSVRLWGGAASYEQYF.